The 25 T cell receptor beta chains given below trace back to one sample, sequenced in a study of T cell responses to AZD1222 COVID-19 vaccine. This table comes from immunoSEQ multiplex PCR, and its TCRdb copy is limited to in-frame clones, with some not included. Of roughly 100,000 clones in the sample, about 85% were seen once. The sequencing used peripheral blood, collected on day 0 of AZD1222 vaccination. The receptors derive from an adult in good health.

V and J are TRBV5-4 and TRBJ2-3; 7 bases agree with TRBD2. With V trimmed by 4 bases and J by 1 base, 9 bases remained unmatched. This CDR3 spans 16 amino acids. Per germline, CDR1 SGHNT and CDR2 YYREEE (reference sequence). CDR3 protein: CASSRDGGGGTDTQYF. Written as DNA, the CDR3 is TGTGCCAGCAGCCGTGATGGCGGGGGTGGCACAGATACGCAGTATTTT. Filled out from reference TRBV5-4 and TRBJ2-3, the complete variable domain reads ETGVTQSPTHLIKTRGQQVTLRCSSQSGHNTVSWYQQALGQGPQFIFQYYREEENGRGNFPPRFSGLQFPNYSSELNVNALELDDSALYLCASSRDGGGGTDTQYFGPGTRLTVL.

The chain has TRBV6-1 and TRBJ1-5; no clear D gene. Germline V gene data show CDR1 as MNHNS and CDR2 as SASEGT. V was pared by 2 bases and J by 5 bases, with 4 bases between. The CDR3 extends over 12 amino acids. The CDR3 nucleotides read TGTGCCAGCAGTGAACTGGATCAGCCCCAGCATTTT. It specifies CASSELDQPQHF.

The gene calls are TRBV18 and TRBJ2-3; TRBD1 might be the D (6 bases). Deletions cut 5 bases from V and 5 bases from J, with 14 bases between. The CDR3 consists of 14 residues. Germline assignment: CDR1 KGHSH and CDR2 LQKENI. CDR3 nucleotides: TGTGCCAGCTCAGCCCTACAGGGATTAGATACGCAGTATTTT. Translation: CASSALQGLDTQYF.

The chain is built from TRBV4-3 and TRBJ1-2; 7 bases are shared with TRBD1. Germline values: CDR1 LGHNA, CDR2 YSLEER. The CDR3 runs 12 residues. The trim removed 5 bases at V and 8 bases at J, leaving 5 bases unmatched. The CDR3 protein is CASSDRGQGYTF. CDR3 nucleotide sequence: TGCGCCAGCAGCGATAGGGGGCAAGGCTACACCTTC.

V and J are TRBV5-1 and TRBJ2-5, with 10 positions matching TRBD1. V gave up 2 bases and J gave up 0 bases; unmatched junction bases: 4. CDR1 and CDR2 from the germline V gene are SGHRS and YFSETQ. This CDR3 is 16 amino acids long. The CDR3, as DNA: TGCGCCAGCAGCTTATTCGGGACAGGGGACCAAGAGACCCAGTACTTC. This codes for CASSLFGTGDQETQYF.

The CDR3 loop reads CASSFQGQGFYEQYF. CDR3 DNA sequence: TGTGCCAGCAGCTTCCAAGGACAGGGTTTCTACGAGCAGTACTTC. The V gene is TRBV7-8, the J gene TRBJ2-7; 8 nucleotides match TRBD1. CDR3 length equals 15 residues. Germline values: CDR1 SGHVS, CDR2 FQNEAQ. Trimming cost V 3 bases and J 3 bases; bases outside gene matches: 7.

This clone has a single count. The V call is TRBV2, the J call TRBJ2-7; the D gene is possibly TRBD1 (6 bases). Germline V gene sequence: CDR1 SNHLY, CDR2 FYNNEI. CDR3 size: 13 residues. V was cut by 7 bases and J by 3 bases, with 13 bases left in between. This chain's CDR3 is CASTTVGGYEQYF. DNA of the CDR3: TGTGCCAGCACAACCGTAGGGGGCTACGAGCAGTACTTC.

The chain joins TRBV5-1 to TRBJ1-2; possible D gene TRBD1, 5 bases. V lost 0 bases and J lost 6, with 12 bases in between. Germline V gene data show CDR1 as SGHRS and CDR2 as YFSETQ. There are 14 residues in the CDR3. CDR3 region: CASSLARTQDGYTF. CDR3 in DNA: TGCGCCAGCAGCTTGGCGCGGACACAAGATGGCTACACCTTC.

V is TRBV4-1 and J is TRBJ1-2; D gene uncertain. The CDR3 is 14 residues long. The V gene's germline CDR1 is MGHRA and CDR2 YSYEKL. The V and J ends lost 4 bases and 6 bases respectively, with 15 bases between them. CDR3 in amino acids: CASSPSGILHGYTF. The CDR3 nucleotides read TGCGCCAGCAGCCCATCCGGGATACTCCATGGCTACACCTTC.

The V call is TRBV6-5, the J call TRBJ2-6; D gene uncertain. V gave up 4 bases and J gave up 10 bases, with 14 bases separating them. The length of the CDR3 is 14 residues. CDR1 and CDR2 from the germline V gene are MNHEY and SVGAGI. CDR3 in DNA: TGTGCCAGCAGTTTCCGCGCAGGAGAGAACGTCCTGACTTTC. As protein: CASSFRAGENVLTF.

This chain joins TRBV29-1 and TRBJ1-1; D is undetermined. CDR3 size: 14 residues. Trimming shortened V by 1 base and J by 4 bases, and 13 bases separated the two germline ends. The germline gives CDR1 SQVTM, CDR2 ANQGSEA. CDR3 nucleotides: TGCAGCGTTGAAGGCGGGCGCGGGGTCACTGAAGCTTTCTTT. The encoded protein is CSVEGGRGVTEAFF.

The CDR3 sequence: CASGGLTGELFF. As DNA, the CDR3 is TGTGCCAGCGGGGGGCTCACCGGGGAGCTGTTTTTT. The chain recombines TRBV12-3 or TRBV12-4 with TRBJ2-2; D is possibly TRBD1 or TRBD2 (6 bases each). V was cut by 8 bases and J by 4 bases, with 8 bases left in between. The CDR3 runs 12 residues.

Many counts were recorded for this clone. The CDR3 DNA reads TGTGCCAGCAGTATGGAGGGTAACTATGGCTACACCTTC. The encoded protein is CASSMEGNYGYTF. This rearrangement joins TRBV27 to TRBJ1-2, with D unresolved. V lost 5 bases, J lost 1 base, and 8 bases lay in between. Germline V gene lookup returns CDR1 MNHEY and CDR2 SMNVEV (reference sequence). This CDR3 is built from 13 residues.

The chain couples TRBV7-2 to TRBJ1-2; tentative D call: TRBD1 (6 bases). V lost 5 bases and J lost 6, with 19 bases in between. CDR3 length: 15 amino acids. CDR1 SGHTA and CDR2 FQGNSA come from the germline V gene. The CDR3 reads CASSPTRGAGDGYTF. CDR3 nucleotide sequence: TGTGCCAGCAGCCCAACCCGGGGGGCCGGTGATGGCTACACCTTC.

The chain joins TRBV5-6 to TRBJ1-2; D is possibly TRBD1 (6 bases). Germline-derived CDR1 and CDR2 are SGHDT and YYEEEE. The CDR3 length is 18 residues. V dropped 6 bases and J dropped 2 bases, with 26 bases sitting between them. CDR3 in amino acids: CASTPRGGGTLANYGYTF. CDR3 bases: TGTGCCAGCACCCCCCGGGGAGGGGGGACCCTGGCAAACTATGGCTACACCTTC.

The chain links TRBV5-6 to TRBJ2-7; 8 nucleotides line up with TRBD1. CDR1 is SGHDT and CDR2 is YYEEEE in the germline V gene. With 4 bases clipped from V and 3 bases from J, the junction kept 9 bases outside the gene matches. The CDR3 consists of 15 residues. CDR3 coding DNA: TGTGCCAGCAGCACCCCGACAGGGGATCGCTACGAGCAGTACTTC. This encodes CASSTPTGDRYEQYF.

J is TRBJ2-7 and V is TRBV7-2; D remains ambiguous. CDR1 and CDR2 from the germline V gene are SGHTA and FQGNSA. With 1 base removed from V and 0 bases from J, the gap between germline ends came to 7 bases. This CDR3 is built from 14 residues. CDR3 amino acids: CASSLDIFSYEQYF. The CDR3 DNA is TGTGCCAGCAGCTTAGATATCTTCTCCTACGAGCAGTACTTC.

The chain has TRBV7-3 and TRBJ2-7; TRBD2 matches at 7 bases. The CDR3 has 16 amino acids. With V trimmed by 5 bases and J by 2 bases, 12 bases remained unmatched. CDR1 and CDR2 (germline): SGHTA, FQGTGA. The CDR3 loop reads CASSPTGGPDPYEQYF. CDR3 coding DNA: TGTGCCAGCAGCCCCACGGGAGGCCCTGACCCCTACGAGCAGTACTTC.

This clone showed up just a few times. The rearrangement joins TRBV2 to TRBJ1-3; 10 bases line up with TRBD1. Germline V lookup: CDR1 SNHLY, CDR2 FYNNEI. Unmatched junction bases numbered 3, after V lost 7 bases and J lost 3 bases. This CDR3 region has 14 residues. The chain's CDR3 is CASTGTGVGNTIYF. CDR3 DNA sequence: TGTGCCAGCACCGGGACAGGGGTTGGAAACACCATATATTTT.

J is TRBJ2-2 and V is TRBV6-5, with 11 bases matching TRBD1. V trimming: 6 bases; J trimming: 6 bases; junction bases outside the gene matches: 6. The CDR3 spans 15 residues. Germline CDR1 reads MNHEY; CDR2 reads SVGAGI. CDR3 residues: CASRSPGQGAGELFF. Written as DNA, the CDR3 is TGTGCCAGCAGGTCCCCGGGACAGGGGGCCGGGGAGCTGTTTTTT.

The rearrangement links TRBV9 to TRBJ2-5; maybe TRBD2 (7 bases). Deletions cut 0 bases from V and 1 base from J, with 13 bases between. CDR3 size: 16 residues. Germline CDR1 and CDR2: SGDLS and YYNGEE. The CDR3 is CASSVVGGGPQETQYF. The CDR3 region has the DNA TGTGCCAGCAGCGTAGTAGGGGGAGGGCCCCAAGAGACCCAGTACTTC.

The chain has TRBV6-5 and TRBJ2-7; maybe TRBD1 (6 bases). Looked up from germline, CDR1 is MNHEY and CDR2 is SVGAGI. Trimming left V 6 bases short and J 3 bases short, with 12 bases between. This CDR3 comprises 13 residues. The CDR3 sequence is CASSERDNYEQYF. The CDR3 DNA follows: TGTGCCAGCAGCGAGAGGGACAACTACGAGCAGTACTTC.

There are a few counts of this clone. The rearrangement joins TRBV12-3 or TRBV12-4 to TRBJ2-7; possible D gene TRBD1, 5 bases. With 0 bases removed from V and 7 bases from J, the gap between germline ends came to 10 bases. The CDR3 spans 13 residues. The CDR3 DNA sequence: TGTGCCAGCAGTTTAGCGGGGCCCTGGGAGCAGTACTTC. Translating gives CASSLAGPWEQYF.

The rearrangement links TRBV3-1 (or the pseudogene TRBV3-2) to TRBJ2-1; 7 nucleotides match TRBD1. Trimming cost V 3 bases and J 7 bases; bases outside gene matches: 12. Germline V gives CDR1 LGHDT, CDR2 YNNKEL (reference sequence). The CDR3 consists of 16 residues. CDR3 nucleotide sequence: TGTGCCAGCAGCCATTCGAGGGGGCAAGTGATGAATGAGCAGTTCTTC. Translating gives CASSHSRGQVMNEQFF.

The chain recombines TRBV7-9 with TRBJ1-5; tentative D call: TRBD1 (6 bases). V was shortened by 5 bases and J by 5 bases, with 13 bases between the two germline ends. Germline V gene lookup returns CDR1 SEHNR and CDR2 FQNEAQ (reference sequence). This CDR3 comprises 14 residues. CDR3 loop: CASSQGTADQPQHF. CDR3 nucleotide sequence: TGTGCCAGCAGCCAGGGGACGGCTGATCAGCCCCAGCATTTT.